Listed below are T cell receptor beta chains from one sample, sequenced in a study of blood T cell repertoires in COVID-19. Clones were sequenced by immunoSEQ multiplex PCR, and TCRdb holds only the in-frame ones, with some missing. The sample records 150,000 to 200,000 clones, roughly 84% being singletons. Sample: PBMCs or T cells enriched from blood (not recorded which). Receptors originate from a woman in her 30s who had been exposed to COVID-19. Both conserved end residues are part of each CDR3. The D gene is left open where the match is weak. Clone size appears in some rows only: once, few, many, or a class for an expanded clone.

>TRBJ2-2|TRBV19|.|.
TGTGCCAGTAGCCATCTGGGGAGCACCGGGGAGCTGTTTTTT
CASSHLGSTGELFF
>TRBJ2-7|TRBV12-3/TRBV12-4|.|.
TGTGCCAGCAGTTTATCGGGTTCTGGGGAGCAGTACTTC
CASSLSGSGEQYF
>TRBJ1-2|TRBV28|TRBD1|few
TGTGCCAGCAGTTCCCCCGACAGGGGAAGGAGCTACACCTTC
CASSSPDRGRSYTF
>TRBJ2-5|TRBV2|.|.
TGTGCCAGCAGTGATAGGGGTCCAGAGACCCAGTACTTC
CASSDRGPETQYF
>TRBJ2-7|TRBV5-4|.|.
TGTGCCAGCAGCTTGGTAGGGGGGGGCTACGAGCAGTACTTC
CASSLVGGGYEQYF
>TRBJ1-6|TRBV19|.|.
TGTGCCAGCCGGCGGGCCCTAGATTCACCCCTCCACTTT
CASRRALDSPLHF
>TRBJ2-3|TRBV4-1|TRBD2|.
TGCGCCAGCAGACCCGGGACTAGCGGGGGGATGGATACGCAGTATTTT
CASRPGTSGGMDTQYF
>TRBJ1-6|TRBV3-1/TRBV3-2|.|.
TGTGCCAGCAGCCAATGGGGGGGGGATTCACCCCTCCACTTT
CASSQWGGDSPLHF
>TRBJ1-1|TRBV9|.|.
TGTGCCAGCAGCGCCCGAGGACAGCCGAACACTGAAGCTTTCTTT
CASSARGQPNTEAFF
>TRBJ1-5|TRBV7-9|.|.
TGTGCCAGCAGTCTGGGGAACAGGGCGAAAGAAAATCAGCCCCAGCATTTT
CASSLGNRAKENQPQHF
>TRBJ1-1|TRBV21-1|.|.
TGTGCCAGCAGCAAAGCGGAGGGCAGGGGGTTCACTGAAGCTTTCTTT
CASSKAEGRGFTEAFF
>TRBJ1-5|TRBV7-2|TRBD1|.
TGTGCCAGCAGCTTAGAACCGGGTCGAACAGGGGTGGATCAGCCCCAGCATTTT
CASSLEPGRTGVDQPQHF
>TRBJ1-5|TRBV6-5|.|.
TGTGCCAGCAGTTACTCAGCGCCTAGCAATCAGCCCCAGCATTTT
CASSYSAPSNQPQHF
>TRBJ1-4|TRBV28|.|.
TGTGCCAGCAGTCCTCCAGTTGAAAAACTGTTTTTT
CASSPPVEKLFF
>TRBJ2-5|TRBV6-1|TRBD1|.
TGTGCCAGCAGTGAAATGCAGGGGGTCTGGGAGACCCAGTACTTC
CASSEMQGVWETQYF
>TRBJ1-4|TRBV19|.|.
TGTGCCAGTAAGGTCGCGAGCAGGGCGCCTAATGAAAAACTGTTTTTT
CASKVASRAPNEKLFF
>TRBJ1-3|TRBV7-8|.|.
TGTGCCAGCAGCCCCGTTCTGAACACCATATATTTT
CASSPVLNTIYF
>TRBJ1-6|TRBV7-3|.|.
TGTGCCAGCAGCCCGGGATATTATAATTCACCCCTCCACTTT
CASSPGYYNSPLHF
>TRBJ1-1|TRBV21-1|.|.
TGTGCCAGCAGCGAAAGGACAGGGACGAACACTGAAGCTTTCTTT
CASSERTGTNTEAFF
>TRBJ2-3|TRBV25-1|TRBD2|.
TGTGCCAGCAGTGAATGGGAGGGTTCAGATACGCAGTATTTT
CASSEWEGSDTQYF
>TRBJ1-4|TRBV27|TRBD1|.
TGTGCCAGCAGGCCGAATCCGGGACAGGGTGGTAAACTGTTTTTT
CASRPNPGQGGKLFF
>TRBJ1-1|TRBV7-6|.|.
TGTGCCAGCAGCTTACAGACACCGAACACTGAAGCTTTCTTT
CASSLQTPNTEAFF
>TRBJ1-4|TRBV27|TRBD1|.
TGTGCCAGCAGTTTCGGGACAGGGATTAATGAAAAACTGTTTTTT
CASSFGTGINEKLFF
>TRBJ1-1|TRBV5-1|.|once
TGCGCCAGCAGCTTGGCCCCTGTATCAGGTGAAGCTTTCTTT
CASSLAPVSGEAFF
>TRBJ1-2|TRBV9|.|.
TGTGCCAGCAGCGTAGAAAGTGCAGGGTATGGCTACACCTTC
CASSVESAGYGYTF
>TRBJ2-3|TRBV5-1|TRBD2|.
TGCGCCAGCACGCAACTAGCGGGGGGTCGCACAGATACGCAGTATTTT
CASTQLAGGRTDTQYF
>TRBJ2-1|TRBV6-5|.|.
TGTGCCAGCAGAGGACAGCGATACAATGAGCAGTTCTTC
CASRGQRYNEQFF
>TRBJ1-3|TRBV7-8|TRBD1|.
TGTGCCAGCAGCAGAGCGACAGGGGCGACGACCTATTTT
CASSRATGATTYF
>TRBJ2-3|TRBV6-5|TRBD2|few
TGTGCCAGCAGGACTAGCGGGGGGTTGGATACGCAGTATTTT
CASRTSGGLDTQYF
>TRBJ1-4|TRBV5-1|TRBD1|.
TGCGCCAGCAGTTCCGGGACAGGGGGCGAAAAACTGTTTTTT
CASSSGTGGEKLFF
>TRBJ1-2|TRBV29-1|TRBD1|.
TGCAGCGTTGAGAGGACAGGGGTTCATGGCTACACCTTC
CSVERTGVHGYTF
>TRBJ1-4|TRBV2|TRBD1|once
TGTGCCAGCAGGGGGACAGGGCGAAAACTGTTTTTT
CASRGTGRKLFF
>TRBJ2-7|TRBV7-9|.|.
TGTGCCAGCAGCTTAGCGGGGGCAGGTACGGACGAGCAGTACTTC
CASSLAGAGTDEQYF
>TRBJ1-5|TRBV28|.|.
TGTGCCAGCAGCCTCGCTTCGGGGGTCAATCAGCCCCAGCATTTT
CASSLASGVNQPQHF
>TRBJ2-1|TRBV4-3|.|.
TGCGCCAGCAGCCAAGATAGCGCACCCTACAATGAGCAGTTCTTC
CASSQDSAPYNEQFF
>TRBJ2-1|TRBV5-4|TRBD2|.
TGTGCCAGCAGCTCTCCCCGACTAGCGGGGGGGAACAATGAGCAGTTCTTC
CASSSPRLAGGNNEQFF
>TRBJ1-1|TRBV10-3|.|.
TGTGCCATCAGGCCGGGCGGGGGGACTGAAGCTTTCTTT
CAIRPGGGTEAFF
>TRBJ1-1|TRBV19|TRBD1|.
TGTGCCAGTAGTATAGATCTAGGGGGCTGGGGCCCCATGAACACTGAAGCTTTCTTT
CASSIDLGGWGPMNTEAFF
>TRBJ2-4|TRBV9|.|few
TGTGCCAGCAGCCCCGGGACTTCCCGGGGCATTCAGTACTTC
CASSPGTSRGIQYF
>TRBJ2-5|TRBV5-6|.|few
TGTGCCAGCAGCTTCAGGGTTGGAGAGACCCAGTACTTC
CASSFRVGETQYF
>TRBJ2-7|TRBV6-1|TRBD1|.
TGTGCCAGCAGTGAAGAGGGACAGGGAGGAGACGAGCAGTACTTC
CASSEEGQGGDEQYF
>TRBJ1-2|TRBV25-1|.|few
TGTGCCAGCAGTGACTACCAGGCTGGCTACACCTTC
CASSDYQAGYTF
>TRBJ1-3|TRBV4-1|.|.
TGCGCCAGCAGCCACGCAGGGTTCGGCGGAAACACCATATATTTT
CASSHAGFGGNTIYF
>TRBJ1-1|TRBV4-3|.|.
TGCGCCAGCAGCCAAGATCTAGGACATACGGAAGAAGCTTTCTTT
CASSQDLGHTEEAFF
>TRBJ2-3|TRBV18|TRBD1|.
TGTGCCAGCTCAACGGTTGGAACAGGGGGCACAGATACGCAGTATTTT
CASSTVGTGGTDTQYF
>TRBJ2-5|TRBV29-1|TRBD2|.
TGCAGCGCCAGACTAGCGGGGGGCCCAGAGACCCAGTACTTC
CSARLAGGPETQYF
>TRBJ1-2|TRBV29-1|.|.
TGCAGCGTTGCGTCTGAACAGGGCTACACCTTC
CSVASEQGYTF
>TRBJ1-6|TRBV5-6|.|.
TGTGCCAGCAGCTTTACCAGGGCTAATTCACCCCTCCACTTT
CASSFTRANSPLHF
>TRBJ2-4|TRBV29-1|.|.
TGCAGCGTTACGACAGCCAGCAAGGGCATTCAGTACTTC
CSVTTASKGIQYF
>TRBJ2-7|TRBV7-2|.|.
TGTGCCAGCAGCCTCCTCGGAGGCTACGAGCAGTACTTC
CASSLLGGYEQYF
>TRBJ1-1|TRBV6-5|.|.
TGTGCCAGCATTCAGGGGATGAACACTGAAGCTTTCTTT
CASIQGMNTEAFF
>TRBJ2-2|TRBV6-2/TRBV6-3|.|.
TGTGCCAGCAGTGAGGGGGGAGCGGGAAGGAGCACCGGGGAGCTGTTTTTT
CASSEGGAGRSTGELFF
>TRBJ1-5|TRBV3-1/TRBV3-2|.|.
TGTGCCAGCAGCCCCCGCAGTGATCAGCCCCAGCATTTT
CASSPRSDQPQHF
>TRBJ2-1|TRBV27|.|once
TGTGCCAGCAGTTTAGGGGGGGGCCCCTGGAATGAGCAGTTCTTC
CASSLGGGPWNEQFF